Given below is one TCR beta chain in context. The data derive from a study of shared clonotypes between healthy human individuals. This CDR3 contains 11 residues. The V gene lost 5 bases and the J gene lost 5 bases, with 8 bases spanning the gap. Germline CDR1 SQVTM, CDR2 ANQGSEA. Clones were sequenced by immunoSEQ multiplex PCR, and TCRdb holds only the in-frame ones, with some missing. This table holds roughly 2,300,000 clones, 85% to 95% found once. The J gene is TRBJ2-3, the V gene TRBV29-1, with D maybe TRBD2 (5 bases). Sequencing was performed on naive CD4+ T cells from PBMCs. Subset reported: CD45RA+ positively selected. This TCR was sampled from a man between 18 and 29 years old in good health. Some clones in this sample may be carry-over from other donors' samples. The CDR3 here is CSVSGGDTQYF. The CDR3 region has the DNA TGCAGCGTTTCAGGAGGAGATACGCAGTATTTT.